This TCR beta chain was observed in a study of immune evolution from preneoplasia to lung adenocarcinoma. Study-level points and caveats: Later-stage lesions seemingly showed higher T cell density and diversity than normal lung. Top clone frequencies peaked in normal lung, apparently declining through invasive adenocarcinoma.

Details on this clone: Its specificity is unknown.

Per germline, CDR1 KGHSH and CDR2 LQKENI. This CDR3 contains 16 residues. V lost 0 bases to trimming and J lost 4 bases; unmatched junction nucleotides: 3. Sequencing used immunoSEQ multiplex PCR; TCRdb keeps in-frame clones, though not all of them. The sample carries 9,000 to 13,000 clones, approximately 83% recorded once. Each case's diagnosis was confirmed by two pathologists on H&E. What was sequenced was FFPE normal lung tissue adjacent to the tumor. The chain combines TRBV18 with TRBJ2-6; TRBD2 matches at 7 bases. The origin of this receptor is a person aged 55 to 75 with lung adenocarcinoma. Some clones in this sample may be carry-over from other donors' samples. The CDR3 loop reads CASSPPGGIGANVLTF. Here the CDR3 DNA reads TGTGCCAGCTCACCACCGGGAGGGATCGGGGCCAACGTCCTGACTTTC.